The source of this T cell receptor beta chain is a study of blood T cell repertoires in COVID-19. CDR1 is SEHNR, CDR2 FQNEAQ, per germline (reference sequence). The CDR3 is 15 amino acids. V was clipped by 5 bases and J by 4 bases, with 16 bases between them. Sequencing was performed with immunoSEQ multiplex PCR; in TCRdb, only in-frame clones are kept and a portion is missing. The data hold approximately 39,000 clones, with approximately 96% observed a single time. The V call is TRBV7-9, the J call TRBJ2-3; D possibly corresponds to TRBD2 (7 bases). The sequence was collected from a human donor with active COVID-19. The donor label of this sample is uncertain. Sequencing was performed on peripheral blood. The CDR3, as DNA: TGTGCCAGCAGCACGGTGTGGGGGGGCGCAGATACGCAGTATTTT. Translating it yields CASSTVWGGADTQYF. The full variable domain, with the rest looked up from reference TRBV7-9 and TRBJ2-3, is DTGVSQNPRHKITKRGQNVTFRCDPISEHNRLYWYRQTLGQGPEFLTYFQNEAQLEKSRLLSDRFSAERPKGSFSTLEIQRTEQGDSAMYLCASSTVWGGADTQYFGPGTRLTVL.